Below, 14 T cell receptor beta chains from the same sample are listed, as sequenced in a study of response to subunit inactivated influenza vaccine. Each CDR3 protein is one row after TCRdb ran MiXCR on the RT-PCR reads. The sample consists of just under 550,000 distinct CDR3 sequences, under 30% of them appearing once. A further study also used this sample, focusing on T cells expressing NK-cell markers. That source adds: Synthesis of TCR beta cDNA relied on 5'RACE template switching carrying UMIs.

The starting material was CD4+ T cells sorted from PBMCs, obtained 11 to 12 days after vaccination. All receptors come from a man in his forties or fifties who received an inactivated influenza vaccine.

This clonotype was seen a few times. This chain links TRBV20-1 with TRBJ1-2, with 8 bases lining up with TRBD1. Germline V gene lookup returns CDR1 DFQATT and CDR2 SNEGSKA (reference sequence). Trimming removed 5 bases from V and 0 bases from J; junction bases left unmatched: 11. This CDR3 is built from 16 residues. CDR3: CSAGGGQGHANYGYTF. DNA for the CDR3: TGCAGTGCTGGAGGAGGACAGGGCCACGCTAACTATGGCTACACCTTC.

The V call is TRBV7-2, the J call TRBJ2-1; the D gene is possibly TRBD2 (5 bases). V was cut by 1 base and J by 12 bases, with 19 bases left in between. The germline gives CDR1 SGHTA, CDR2 FQGNSA. The CDR3 totals 15 residues. This CDR3 reads CASSLDGMPGMPQFF. The CDR3 nucleotides are TGTGCCAGCAGCTTAGACGGGATGCCGGGAATGCCGCAGTTCTTC.

This chain joins TRBV5-1 and TRBJ2-6; TRBD2 is a possible D gene (5 bases). Deletions cut 0 bases from V and 7 bases from J, with 11 bases between. In germline, CDR1 is SGHRS, CDR2 YFSETQ. CDR3 length equals 15 residues. The CDR3 loop reads CASSLGEGVANVLTF. For the CDR3, the DNA is TGCGCCAGCAGCTTGGGCGAGGGTGTTGCCAACGTCCTGACTTTC.

This clonotype occurred a few times. The chain joins TRBV20-1 to TRBJ2-1, with 13 bases matching TRBD2. Losses at the gene ends were 0 bases for V and 6 bases for J; bases not matched to a gene: 5. This CDR3 spans 16 amino acids. Germline V gene lookup returns CDR1 DFQATT and CDR2 SNEGSKA (reference sequence). DNA for the CDR3: TGCAGTGCTAGAGAGCCGGGACTAGCGGGGTCCAATGAGCAGTTCTTC. As protein: CSAREPGLAGSNEQFF.

This clonotype was found a few times. This may come from a read error, since a much larger clone is one base off. The gene calls are TRBV28 and TRBJ1-1; 7 nucleotides match TRBD1. Germline values: CDR1 MDHEN, CDR2 SYDVKM. The CDR3 length is 11 residues. With 6 bases clipped from V and 7 bases from J, the junction kept 2 bases outside the gene matches. CDR3 in amino acids: CASRGQIEAFF. DNA of the CDR3: TGTGCCAGCAGGGGACAGATTGAAGCTTTCTTT.

Only a few counts were recorded for this clonotype. The CDR3 protein is CASSLVDGRPQHF. Written as DNA, the CDR3 is TGTGCCAGCAGCTTAGTAGACGGTAGGCCCCAGCATTTT. This sequence joins TRBV7-2 and TRBJ1-5; D is undetermined. The CDR3 totals 13 residues. The V end lost 1 base, the J end lost 9 bases, and 10 bases lay between the germline ends. From germline, CDR1 is SGHTA and CDR2 FQGNSA. Complete variable domain (other parts from reference TRBV7-2 and TRBJ1-5): GAGVSQSPSNKVTEKGKDVELRCDPISGHTALYWYRQSLGQGLEFLIYFQGNSAPDKSGLPSDRFSAERTGGSVSTLTIQRTQQEDSAVYLCASSLVDGRPQHFGDGTRLSIL.

This clonotype showed up just once. The chain recombines TRBV30 with TRBJ1-5, with unresolved D. The CDR3 loop spans 14 amino acids. CDR1 is GTSNPN and CDR2 is SVGIG in the germline V gene (reference sequence). V lost 1 base and J 7 bases, leaving 14 bases between the germline ends. CDR3 coding DNA: TGTGCCTGGAGTGCTAGTACCCTGAGCCAGCCCCAGCATTTT. Encoded protein: CAWSASTLSQPQHF.

The V and J genes are TRBV28 and TRBJ2-7; a weak D match, TRBD2 (6 bases). Germline lookup yields CDR1 MDHEN and CDR2 SYDVKM. The CDR3 runs 20 residues. Trimming removed 6 bases at V and 1 base at J, with 31 bases between. This CDR3 reads CASRRRHSRGRLSLSYEQYF. Here the CDR3 DNA reads TGTGCCAGCAGACGTAGGCATTCGCGGGGCAGGCTTTCTCTTTCCTACGAGCAGTACTTC.

The gene calls are TRBV6-2 or TRBV6-3 and TRBJ2-7, with 16 bases that match TRBD2. CDR3 length equals 18 residues. The germline V gene encodes CDR1 MNHEY and CDR2 SVGEGT. The V segment lost 6 bases and the J segment 0 bases; nucleotides outside the gene matches: 8. The CDR3 reads CASSPGTSGRAVSYEQYF. CDR3 bases: TGTGCCAGCAGCCCCGGGACTAGCGGGAGGGCCGTCTCCTACGAGCAGTACTTC.

V and J are TRBV5-1 and TRBJ2-1; 9 bases align to TRBD1. The CDR3 totals 17 residues. J gave up 8 bases and V 4 bases, and 16 bases lay outside the gene matches. In germline, CDR1 is SGHRS, CDR2 YFSETQ. The CDR3 nucleotides are TGCGCCAGCAGCGATATAAAGCCGGGACAGGGCAGCTATGAGCAGTTCTTC. Residues: CASSDIKPGQGSYEQFF. Supplemented by reference TRBV5-1 and TRBJ2-1, the full variable domain reads KAGVTQTPRYLIKTRGQQVTLSCSPISGHRSVSWYQQTPGQGLQFLFEYFSETQRNKGNFPGRFSGRQFSNSRSEMNVSTLELGDSALYLCASSDIKPGQGSYEQFFGPGTRLTVL.

This clonotype was seen a few times. The chain employs TRBV3-1 and TRBJ2-7; 7 bases are shared with TRBD1. V was clipped by 6 bases and J by 1 base; unmatched bases: 3. This CDR3 contains 13 residues. Per the germline V gene, CDR1 is LGHDT and CDR2 is YNNKEL (reference sequence). The CDR3 bases are TGTGCCAGCAGGGGGGACAGTTCCTACGAGCAGTACTTC. Translation gives CASRGDSSYEQYF.

This clonotype was observed a handful of times. The chain joins TRBV12-3 or TRBV12-4 to TRBJ2-1, with D maybe TRBD2 (6 bases). The CDR3 is 14 amino acids. V was pared by 6 bases and J by 3 bases, with 12 bases between. The CDR3 sequence: CASSGGLDYNEQFF. The CDR3 DNA reads TGTGCCAGCAGCGGGGGACTGGACTACAATGAGCAGTTCTTC.

This clonotype was detected a few times. The gene calls are TRBV20-1 and TRBJ2-1; 8 bases are shared with TRBD2. The CDR3 is made up of 15 amino acids. Germline V gene sequence: CDR1 DFQATT, CDR2 SNEGSKA (reference sequence). Trimming removed 3 bases from V and 4 bases from J; junction bases left unmatched: 8. CDR3 bases: TGCAGTGCTAGGGTCGGAACGGGAGGGTACAATGAGCAGTTCTTC. It translates to CSARVGTGGYNEQFF.

This chain joins TRBV29-1 and TRBJ1-2; no reliable D call. This CDR3 spans 11 amino acids. V lost 3 bases and J lost 7, with 9 bases in between. The germline V gene encodes CDR1 SQVTM and CDR2 ANQGSEA. The CDR3 DNA sequence: TGCAGCGTTGACAGGCAGTTTGGCTACACCTTC. Translation: CSVDRQFGYTF.